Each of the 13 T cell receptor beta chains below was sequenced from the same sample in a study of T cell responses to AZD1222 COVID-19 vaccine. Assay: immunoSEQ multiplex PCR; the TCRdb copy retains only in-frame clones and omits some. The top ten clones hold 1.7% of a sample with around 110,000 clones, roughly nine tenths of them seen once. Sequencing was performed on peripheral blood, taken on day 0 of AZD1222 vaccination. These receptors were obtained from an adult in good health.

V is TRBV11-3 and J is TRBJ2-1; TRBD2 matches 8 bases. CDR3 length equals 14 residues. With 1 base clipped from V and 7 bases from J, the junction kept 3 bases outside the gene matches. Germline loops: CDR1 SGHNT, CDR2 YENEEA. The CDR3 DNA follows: TGTGCCAGCAGCTTAGCGGGAGGGCGGAATGAGCAGTTCTTC. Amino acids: CASSLAGGRNEQFF. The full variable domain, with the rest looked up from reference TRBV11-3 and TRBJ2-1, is EAGVVQSPRYKIIEKKQPVAFWCNPISGHNTLYWYLQNLGQGPELLIRYENEEAVDDSQLPKDRFSAERLKGVDSTLKIQPAELGDSAVYLCASSLAGGRNEQFFGPGTRLTVL.

The chain's CDR3 is CASFPGQGARRAFF. CDR3 bases: TGTGCCAGTTTTCCGGGACAGGGGGCGCGGAGAGCTTTCTTT. V and J are TRBV19 and TRBJ1-1; 12 bases line up with TRBD1. The CDR3 length is 14 residues. Germline-derived CDR1 and CDR2 are LNHDA and SQIVND (reference sequence). After removal of 8 bases from V and 10 bases from J, the junction contained 11 bases not matched to a gene.

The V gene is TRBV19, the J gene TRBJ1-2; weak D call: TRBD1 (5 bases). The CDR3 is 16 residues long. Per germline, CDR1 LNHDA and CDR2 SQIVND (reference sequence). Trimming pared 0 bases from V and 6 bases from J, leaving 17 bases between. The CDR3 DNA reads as TGTGCCAGTAGTATAGACCTGAAATGGGGGAGCGATGGCTACACCTTC. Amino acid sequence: CASSIDLKWGSDGYTF.

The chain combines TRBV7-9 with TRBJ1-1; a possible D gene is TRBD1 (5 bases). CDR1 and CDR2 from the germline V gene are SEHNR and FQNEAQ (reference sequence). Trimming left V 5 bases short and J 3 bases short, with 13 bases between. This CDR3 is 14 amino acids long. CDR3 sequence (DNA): TGTGCCAGCAGCCCCTTACGGGGGGACACTGAAGCTTTCTTT. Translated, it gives CASSPLRGDTEAFF.

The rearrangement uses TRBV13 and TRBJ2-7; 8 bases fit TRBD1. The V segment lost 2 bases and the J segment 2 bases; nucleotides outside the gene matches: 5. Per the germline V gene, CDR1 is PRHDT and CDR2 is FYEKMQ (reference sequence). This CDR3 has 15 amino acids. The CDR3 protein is CASSLNPTGAYEQYV. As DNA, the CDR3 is TGTGCCAGCAGCTTAAATCCGACAGGGGCCTACGAGCAGTACGTC.

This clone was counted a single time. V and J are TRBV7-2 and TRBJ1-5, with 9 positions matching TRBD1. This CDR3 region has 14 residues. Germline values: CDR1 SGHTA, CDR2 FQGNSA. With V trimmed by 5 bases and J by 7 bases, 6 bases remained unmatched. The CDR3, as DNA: TGTGCCAGCAGCCCGGACAGGGGTGGACAGCCCCAGCATTTT. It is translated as CASSPDRGGQPQHF.

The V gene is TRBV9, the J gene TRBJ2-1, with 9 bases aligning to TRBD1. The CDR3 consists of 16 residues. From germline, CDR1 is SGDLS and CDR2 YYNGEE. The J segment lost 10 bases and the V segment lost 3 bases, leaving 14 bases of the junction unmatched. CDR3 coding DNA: TGTGCCAGCAGCGGCGGGTCCGGGACAGGGCTCCAAGAGCAGTTCTTC. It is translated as CASSGGSGTGLQEQFF. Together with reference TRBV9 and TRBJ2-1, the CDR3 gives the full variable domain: DSGVTQTPKHLITATGQRVTLRCSPRSGDLSVYWYQQSLDQGLQFLIQYYNGEERAKGNILERFSAQQFPDLHSELNLSSLELGDSALYFCASSGGSGTGLQEQFFGPGTRLTVL.

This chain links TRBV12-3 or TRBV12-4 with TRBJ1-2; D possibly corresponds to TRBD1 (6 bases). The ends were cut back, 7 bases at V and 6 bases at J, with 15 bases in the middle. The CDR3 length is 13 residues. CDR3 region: CASTSDRQDGYTF. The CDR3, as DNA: TGTGCCAGCACCTCAGACAGGCAGGATGGCTACACCTTC.

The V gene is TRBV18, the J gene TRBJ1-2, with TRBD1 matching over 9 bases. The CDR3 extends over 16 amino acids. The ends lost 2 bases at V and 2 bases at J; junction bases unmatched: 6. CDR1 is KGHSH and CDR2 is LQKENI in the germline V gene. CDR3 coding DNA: TGTGCCAGCTCACCAGGTTTCGGGACAGGGAACTATGGCTACACCTTC. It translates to CASSPGFGTGNYGYTF.

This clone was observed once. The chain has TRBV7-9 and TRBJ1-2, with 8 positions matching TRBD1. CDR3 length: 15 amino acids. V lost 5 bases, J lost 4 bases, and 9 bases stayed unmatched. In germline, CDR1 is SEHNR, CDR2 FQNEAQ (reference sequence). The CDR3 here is CASSHTGDRLYGYTF. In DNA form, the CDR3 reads TGTGCCAGCAGCCACACGGGGGACAGGCTCTATGGCTACACCTTC.

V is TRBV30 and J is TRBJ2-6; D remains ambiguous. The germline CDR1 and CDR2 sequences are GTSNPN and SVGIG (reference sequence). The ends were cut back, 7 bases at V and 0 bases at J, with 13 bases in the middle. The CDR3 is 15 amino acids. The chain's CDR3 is CAYDPGRSGANVLTF. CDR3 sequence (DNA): TGTGCCTATGACCCCGGACGCTCTGGGGCCAACGTCCTGACTTTC.

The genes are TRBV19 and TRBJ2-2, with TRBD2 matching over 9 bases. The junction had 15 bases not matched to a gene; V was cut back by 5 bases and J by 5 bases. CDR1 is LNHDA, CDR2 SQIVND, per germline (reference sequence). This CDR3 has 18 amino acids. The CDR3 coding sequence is TGTGCCAGTAGTGTCCGTGGGGCAGCGGGGGGATATACCGGGGAGCTGTTTTTT. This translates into CASSVRGAAGGYTGELFF.

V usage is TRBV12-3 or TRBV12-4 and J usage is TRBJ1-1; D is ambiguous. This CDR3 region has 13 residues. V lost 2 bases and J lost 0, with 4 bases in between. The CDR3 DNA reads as TGTGCCAGCAGTTTACGGGTGAACACTGAAGCTTTCTTT. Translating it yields CASSLRVNTEAFF.